This entry is about one T cell receptor (beta chain). This entry belongs to a study of blood T cell repertoires in COVID-19. Study at large: Collection of acute and convalescent COVID-19 samples took place in the United States, Italy and Spain. PBMCs, B-cell-depleted T cells, or T cells provided the cDNA or gDNA that made up the material.

The CDR3 is 16 amino acids. V trimming: 5 bases; J trimming: 0 bases; junction bases outside the gene matches: 0. Per germline, CDR1 LNHDA and CDR2 SQIVND (reference sequence). Per the study methods: Amplified reference gene primers provided the basis for estimating nucleated cell counts. Some clones are missing from TCRdb's copy, which holds only in-frame ones; the method was immunoSEQ multiplex PCR. V and J calls and clone size are as listed in that table; D and trimming were resolved from the DNA. The profile shows 3,500 to 5,000 clones, about 78% of them singletons. Input material: peripheral blood. The chain carries TRBV19 and TRBJ2-1, with 14 bases that match TRBD2. The sequence was obtained from a human donor with active or convalescent COVID-19. The donor label of this sample is uncertain. The CDR3 protein is CASSGTSGSSYNEQFF. CDR3 DNA: TGTGCCAGTAGTGGGACTAGCGGGAGCTCCTACAATGAGCAGTTCTTC.